This TCR beta chain derives from a study of cytomegalovirus exposure and HLA in healthy donors. Study conclusions and caveats: Specificity of a few CMV-associated chains for CMV antigens was verified in vitro.

Only in-frame clones appear in the TCRdb table, and some are missing; sequencing was by immunoSEQ multiplex PCR. This sample has some 190,000 clones, with about 89% found just once. Worth noting for this clone: Its target is not known.

This TCR was sampled from a man aged 30 to 45 in good health and CMV-seropositive. Sample: PBMCs.

CDR3 amino acids: CASSSQQPSYNEQFF. DNA for the CDR3: TGTGCCAGCAGCTCACAGCAGCCCTCCTACAATGAGCAGTTCTTC. The genes are TRBV7-3 and TRBJ2-1; D gene uncertain. V gave up 4 bases and J gave up 0 bases, with 10 bases separating them. The CDR3 spans 15 residues. CDR1 is SGHTA and CDR2 is FQGTGA in the germline V gene.